This TCR beta chain came from a study of blood T cell repertoires in COVID-19. V was pared by 5 bases and J by 4 bases, with 12 bases between. Germline-derived CDR1 and CDR2 are KGHDR and SFDVKD. The CDR3 loop spans 14 amino acids. Authors' methods: It was from reference gene primer amplification that nucleated cell counts were estimated. Assay: immunoSEQ multiplex PCR; the TCRdb copy retains only in-frame clones and omits some. The V and J calls and clone size were taken over from that table, and D and trimming were inferred from the DNA. Found here are 150,000 to 200,000 clones, roughly 80% of them singletons; the top ten hold 7% to 9%.

This TCR was sampled from a man aged 60 to 75 with acute or convalescent COVID-19. V is TRBV24-1 and J is TRBJ2-3; weak D call: TRBD1 (6 bases). Sequences were obtained from peripheral blood. The CDR3 loop is CATSALGGSDTQYF. CDR3 coding DNA: TGTGCCACCAGTGCCCTAGGGGGTTCAGATACGCAGTATTTT.